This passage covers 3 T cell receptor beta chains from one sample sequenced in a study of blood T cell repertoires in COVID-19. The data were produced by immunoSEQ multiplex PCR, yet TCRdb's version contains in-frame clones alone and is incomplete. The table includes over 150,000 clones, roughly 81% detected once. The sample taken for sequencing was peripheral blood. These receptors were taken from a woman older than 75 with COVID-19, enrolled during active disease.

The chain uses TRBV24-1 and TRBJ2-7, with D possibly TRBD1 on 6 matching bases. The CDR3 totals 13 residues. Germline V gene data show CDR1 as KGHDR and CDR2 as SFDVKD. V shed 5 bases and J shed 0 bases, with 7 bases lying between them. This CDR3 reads CATSVGGSYEQYF. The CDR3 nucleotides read TGTGCCACCAGTGTAGGGGGCTCCTACGAGCAGTACTTC.

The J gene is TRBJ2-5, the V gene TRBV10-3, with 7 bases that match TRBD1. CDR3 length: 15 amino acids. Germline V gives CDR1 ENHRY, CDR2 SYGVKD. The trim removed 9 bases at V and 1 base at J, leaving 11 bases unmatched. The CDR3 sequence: CAISQLTGSQETQYF. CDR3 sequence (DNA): TGTGCCATTAGCCAATTGACAGGGTCCCAAGAGACCCAGTACTTC.

CDR3: CASSRTGVQRGEAFF. As DNA, the CDR3 is TGTGCCAGCAGCCGAACAGGGGTACAAAGGGGTGAAGCTTTCTTT. The chain is built from TRBV2 and TRBJ1-1; TRBD1 aligns across 7 bases. The CDR3 runs to 15 residues. V was clipped by 6 bases and J by 7 bases; unmatched bases: 14. Germline CDR1 SNHLY, CDR2 FYNNEI. The full variable domain, rest sourced from reference TRBV2 and TRBJ1-1, is EPEVTQTPSHQVTQMGQEVILRCVPISNHLYFYWYRQILGQKVEFLVSFYNNEISEKSEIFDDQFSVERPDGSNFTLKIRSTKLEDSAMYFCASSRTGVQRGEAFFGQGTRLTVV.